A selection of T cell receptor beta chains follows, all from one sample in a study of OX40 agonist ivuxolimab in advanced cancers. The protocol was immunoSEQ multiplex PCR, while the TCRdb copy is restricted to in-frame clones and leaves out a portion. The sample records under 85,000 clones, about 87% being singletons. The sequences come from CD4+ or CD8+ T cells sorted from blood, collected in a trial of the OX40 agonist ivuxolimab. The receptor source for this set is an adult with an advanced solid tumor such as melanoma, head and neck, liver or kidney cancer. The CDR3 runs from the conserved cysteine through the conserved F or W.

>TRBV7-2|14|TRBJ1-2
CASSLRQVVYGYTF
>TRBV7-2|12|TRBJ1-2
CASSLESSASTF
>TRBV6-5|13|TRBJ1-1
CASSYEAGSGAFF
>TRBV18|12|TRBJ1-2
CASAMDRYGYTF
>TRBV18|15|TRBJ2-5
CASSPLGDREETQYF
>TRBV29-1|14|TRBJ1-4
CSVERSGLPQKLFF
>TRBV19|14|TRBJ2-7
CASSIGGDSYEQYF
>TRBV2|14|TRBJ2-7
CASTRTSVSYEQYF
>TRBV5-1|16|TRBJ2-1
CASSLGGSSSYNEQFF
>TRBV9|16|TRBJ1-2
CASSVPSKDSGSGYTF
>TRBV29-1|11|TRBJ1-2
CSVEHRVGYTF
>TRBV5-6|15|TRBJ2-5
CASSPIRGRGETQYF
>TRBV6-1|16|TRBJ2-1
CASSELWLSSYNEQFF
>TRBV6-4|15|TRBJ2-3
CASSATGTRGDTQYF
>TRBV29-1|13|TRBJ1-1
CSVGGVMNTEAFF
>TRBV6-6|14|TRBJ1-4
CASSYAGSEEKLFF
>TRBV18|15|TRBJ2-3
CASSPGTGGSDTQYF
>TRBV7-8|15|TRBJ1-3
CASRRSGNSGNTIYF
>TRBV7-9|13|TRBJ2-1
CASSLDKYNEQFF
>TRBV10-3|11|TRBJ2-7
CATALQRRSYF
>TRBV14|18|TRBJ2-3
CASSPAGRGLAGTDTQYF
>TRBV11-2|17|TRBJ1-6
CASSLDRRGGDNSPLHF
>TRBV19|14|TRBJ1-2
CASSETGDYYGYTF
>TRBV6-6|12|TRBJ2-7
CASGAGSYEQYF
>TRBV30|16|TRBJ1-6
CAWSVKQGAPRSPLHF
>TRBV11-2|13|TRBJ1-1
CASSFNANTEAFF
>TRBV29-1|15|TRBJ2-6
CSVGSGPSGANVLTF
>TRBV30|13|TRBJ1-4
CAWNSGFNEKLFF
>TRBV2|15|TRBJ1-6
CASSESGVGNSPLHF
>TRBV14|14|TRBJ2-5
CASSRGTLQETQYF
>TRBV5-4|14|TRBJ2-3
CASSQRSSADTQYF
>TRBV10-3|14|TRBJ2-3
CAISSGQSTDTQYF
>TRBV23-1|17|TRBJ2-5
CASSQSDGQGVRETQYF
>TRBV10-3|13|TRBJ2-7
CAISGDRRYEQYF
>TRBV7-9|12|TRBJ2-7
CASSFPEREQYF
>TRBV6-5|13|TRBJ2-4
CASRLQGRNIQYF
>TRBV7-6|15|TRBJ2-1
CASSTGQSSYNEQFF
>TRBV6-5|15|TRBJ1-6
CASSSVRTGQSPLHF
>TRBV19|16|TRBJ1-5
CASSMTNQGRNQPQHF
>TRBV14|19|TRBJ1-5
CASSQPTDRRIKSNQPQHF
>TRBV30|13|TRBJ1-2
CAWSEDRSYGYTF
>TRBV5-6|15|TRBJ2-1
CASSLAGFLAEGQFF
>TRBV6-5|16|TRBJ1-2
CASSYTLQGSRLGYTF
>TRBV6-5|15|TRBJ1-1
CASQNPGQGNTEAFF
>TRBV10-1|13|TRBJ2-3
CASSESGVHTQYF
>TRBV9|12|TRBJ2-2
CASKGETGELFF
>TRBV11-2|14|TRBJ2-5
CASSLVGGQETQYF
>TRBV30|14|TRBJ1-1
CAWGKRGRGTEAFF
>TRBV28|14|TRBJ1-4
CASSRTGGDEKLFF
>TRBV7-3|14|TRBJ2-2
CASSLRTNTGELFF
>TRBV21-1|14|TRBJ1-1
CASSTVQGDTEAFF
>TRBV6-5|14|TRBJ1-3
CASSPSGTGNTIYF
>TRBV5-5|15|TRBJ1-1
CASSLVSFWNTEAFF
>TRBV6-5|14|TRBJ1-6
CASKTGSYNSPLHF
>TRBV19|14|TRBJ1-5
CASSASGRDQPQHF
>TRBV7-2|13|TRBJ2-5
CASSTQGGETQYF
>TRBV29-1|14|TRBJ2-3
CSVGASGGALTQYF
>TRBV27|15|TRBJ2-2
CASSKLQGSTGELFF
>TRBV6-4|14|TRBJ2-3
CASSPLAGGDTQYF
>TRBV6-1|15|TRBJ1-5
CASKTDGYNNQPQHF